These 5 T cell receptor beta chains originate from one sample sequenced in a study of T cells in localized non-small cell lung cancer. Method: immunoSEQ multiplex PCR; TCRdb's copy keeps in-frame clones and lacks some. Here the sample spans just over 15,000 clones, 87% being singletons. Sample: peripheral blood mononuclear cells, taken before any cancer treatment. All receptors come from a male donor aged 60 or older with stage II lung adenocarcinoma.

The CDR3 reads CASSLARGAFGANVLTF. The CDR3 DNA reads as TGTGCCAGCAGCTTAGCGCGGGGGGCGTTTGGGGCCAACGTCCTGACTTTC. V gene TRBV7-8 combines with J gene TRBJ2-6, with TRBD2 identical over 8 bases. Germline V lookup: CDR1 SGHVS, CDR2 FQNEAQ. V was pared by 0 bases and J by 3 bases, with 4 bases of the junction left unmatched. The CDR3 totals 17 residues.

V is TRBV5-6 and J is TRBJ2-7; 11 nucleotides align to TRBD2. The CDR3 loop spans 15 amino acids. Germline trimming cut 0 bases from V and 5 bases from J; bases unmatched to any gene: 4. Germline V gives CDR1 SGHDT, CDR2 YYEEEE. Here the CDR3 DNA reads TGTGCCAGCAGCTTGGTGATAGCGGGAGGGAACGAGCAGTACTTC. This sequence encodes CASSLVIAGGNEQYF.

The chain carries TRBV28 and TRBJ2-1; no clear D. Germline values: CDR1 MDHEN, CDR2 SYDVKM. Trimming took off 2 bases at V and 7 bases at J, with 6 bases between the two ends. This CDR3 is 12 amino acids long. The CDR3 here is CASSLVGNEQFF. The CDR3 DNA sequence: TGTGCCAGCAGTTTAGTTGGGAATGAGCAGTTCTTC.

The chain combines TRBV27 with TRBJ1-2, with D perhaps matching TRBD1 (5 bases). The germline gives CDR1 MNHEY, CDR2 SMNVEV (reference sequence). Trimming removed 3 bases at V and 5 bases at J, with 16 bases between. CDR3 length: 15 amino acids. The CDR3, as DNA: TGTGCCAGCAGTTTCTCGGGGCGGGTTGGATATGGCTACACCTTC. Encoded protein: CASSFSGRVGYGYTF.

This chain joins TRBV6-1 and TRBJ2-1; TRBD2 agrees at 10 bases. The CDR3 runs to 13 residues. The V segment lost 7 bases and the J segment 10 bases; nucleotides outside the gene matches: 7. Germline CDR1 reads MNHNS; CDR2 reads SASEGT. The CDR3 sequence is CASKFVAGGEQFF. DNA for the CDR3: TGTGCCAGCAAGTTCGTAGCGGGAGGCGAGCAGTTCTTC.